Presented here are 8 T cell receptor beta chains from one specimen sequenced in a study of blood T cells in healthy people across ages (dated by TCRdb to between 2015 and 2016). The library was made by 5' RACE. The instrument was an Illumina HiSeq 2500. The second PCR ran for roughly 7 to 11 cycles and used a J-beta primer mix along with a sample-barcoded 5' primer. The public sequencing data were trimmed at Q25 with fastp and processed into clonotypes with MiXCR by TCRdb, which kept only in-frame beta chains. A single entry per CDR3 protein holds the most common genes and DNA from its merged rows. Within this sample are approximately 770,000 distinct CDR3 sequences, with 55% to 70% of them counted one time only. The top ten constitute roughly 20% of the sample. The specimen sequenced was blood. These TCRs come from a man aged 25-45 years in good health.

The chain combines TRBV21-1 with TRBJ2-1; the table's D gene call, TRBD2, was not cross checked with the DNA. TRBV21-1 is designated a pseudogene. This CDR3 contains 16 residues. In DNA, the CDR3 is TGTGCCAGCAGCAGCCGGACTAGCGGGCAGGACAATGAGCAGTTCTTC. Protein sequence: CASSSRTSGQDNEQFF.

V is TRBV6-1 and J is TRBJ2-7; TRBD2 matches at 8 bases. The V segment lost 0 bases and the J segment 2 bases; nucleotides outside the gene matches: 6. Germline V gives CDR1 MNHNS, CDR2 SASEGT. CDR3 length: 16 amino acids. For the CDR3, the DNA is TGTGCCAGCAGTGAAGCCCGACTAGCGAGGACCTACGAGCAGTACTTC. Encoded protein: CASSEARLARTYEQYF.

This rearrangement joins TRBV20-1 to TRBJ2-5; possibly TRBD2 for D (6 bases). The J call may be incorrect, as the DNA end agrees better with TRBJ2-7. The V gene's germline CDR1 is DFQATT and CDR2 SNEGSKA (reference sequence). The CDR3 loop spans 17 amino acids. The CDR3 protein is CSARDPGSPSGDYEQYF. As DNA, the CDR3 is TGCAGTGCTAGAGATCCCGGATCCCCCTCGGGGGATTACGAGCAGTACTTC.

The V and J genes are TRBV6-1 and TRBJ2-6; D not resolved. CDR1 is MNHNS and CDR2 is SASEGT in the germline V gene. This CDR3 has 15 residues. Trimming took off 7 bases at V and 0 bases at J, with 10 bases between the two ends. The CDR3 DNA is TGTGCCAGCATTATATGGGACTCTGGGGCCAACGTCCTGACTTTC. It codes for CASIIWDSGANVLTF.

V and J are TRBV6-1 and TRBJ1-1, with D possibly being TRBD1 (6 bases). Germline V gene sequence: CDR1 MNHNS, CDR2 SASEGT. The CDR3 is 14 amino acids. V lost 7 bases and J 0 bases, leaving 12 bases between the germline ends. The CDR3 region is CASTPQGVNTEAFF. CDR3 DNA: TGTGCCAGCACCCCACAGGGTGTGAACACTGAAGCTTTCTTT.

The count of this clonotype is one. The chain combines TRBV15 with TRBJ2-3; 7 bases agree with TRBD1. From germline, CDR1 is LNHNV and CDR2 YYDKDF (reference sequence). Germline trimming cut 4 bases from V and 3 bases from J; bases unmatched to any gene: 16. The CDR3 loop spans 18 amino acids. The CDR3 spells CATSTPLGTASGTDTQYF. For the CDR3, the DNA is TGTGCCACCAGCACTCCGTTGGGGACAGCAAGCGGAACAGATACGCAGTATTTT.

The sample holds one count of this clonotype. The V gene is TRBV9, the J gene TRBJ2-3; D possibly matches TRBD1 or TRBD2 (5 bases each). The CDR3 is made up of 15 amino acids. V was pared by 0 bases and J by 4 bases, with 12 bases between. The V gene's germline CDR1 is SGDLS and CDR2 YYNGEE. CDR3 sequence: CASSVVGGAADTQYF. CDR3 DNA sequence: TGTGCCAGCAGCGTAGTTGGGGGAGCGGCAGATACGCAGTATTTT. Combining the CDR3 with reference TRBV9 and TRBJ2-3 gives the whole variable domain DSGVTQTPKHLITATGQRVTLRCSPRSGDLSVYWYQQSLDQGLQFLIQYYNGEERAKGNILERFSAQQFPDLHSELNLSSLELGDSALYFCASSVVGGAADTQYFGPGTRLTVL.

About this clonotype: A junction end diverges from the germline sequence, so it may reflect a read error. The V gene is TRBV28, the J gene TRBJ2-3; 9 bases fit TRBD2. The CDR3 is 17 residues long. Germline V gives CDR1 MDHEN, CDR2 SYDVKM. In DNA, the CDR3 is TGTGCCAGCAGTCCGCTAGCGGGATCAGATTACACAGCTACGCAGTATTTT. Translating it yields CASSPLAGSDYTATQYF.